This TCR beta chain was found in a study of blood T cells in healthy people across ages. The study's findings and limits: Because donor CMV status was unknown, expanded clonotype changes were possibly confounded.

The germline CDR1 and CDR2 sequences are SGHTA and FQGTGA. Trimming cost V 0 bases and J 7 bases, with 19 bases left between them. The CDR3 is 16 residues long. Together with a sample-barcoded 5' primer, a J-beta primer mix was included in a second PCR lasting 7 to 11 cycles. Each cDNA molecule was tagged by a template-switch adaptor that had 12 random nucleotides. TCRdb redid the calling of the 5' RACE reads with MiXCR, one entry per CDR3 protein. The sample carries some 670,000 distinct CDR3 sequences, approximately 52% recorded once. In regard to this clonotype: The antigen is undetermined. Being one base from a much bigger clone, this may be a read error.

The chain carries TRBV7-3 and TRBJ2-7; possibly TRBD2 for D (6 bases). The receptor was derived from a woman of 80 years or more in good health. Input material: blood. The CDR3 region is CASSLTGGSSYNEQYF. Here the CDR3 DNA reads TGTGCCAGCAGCTTAACCGGGGGTTCATCCTACAATGAGCAGTACTTC.